This TCR beta chain was retrieved from a study of graft-versus-host responses after intestinal transplantation. Overall study context: Recipients across the board were started on anti-thymocyte globulin induction, then kept on tacrolimus and steroids for two to three years.

Libraries were prepared by immunoSEQ multiplex PCR; TCRdb keeps only in-frame clonotypes and omits some of them. The sample records over 40,000 clones, 90% to 95% being singletons. Per the germline V gene, CDR1 is LGHNT and CDR2 is FRNRAP. This CDR3 region has 14 residues. Trimming removed 5 bases from V and 6 bases from J, with 17 bases in between. Source: PBMCs, taken 750 to 800 days after a first intestinal transplant, on the day of a second. The source of this sequence is a human patient who received an intestinal transplant, so some T cells may come from the graft donor. The chain is built from TRBV12-5 and TRBJ2-7; tentatively, D is TRBD2 (5 bases). The CDR3 loop reads CASGLRTEGSEQYF. CDR3 sequence (DNA): TGTGCTAGTGGTCTCCGGACTGAGGGATCCGAGCAGTACTTC. The full variable domain, its missing parts supplied by reference TRBV12-5 and TRBJ2-7, is DARVTQTPRHKVTEMGQEVTMRCQPILGHNTVFWYRQTMMQGLELLAYFRNRAPLDDSGMPKDRFSAEMPDATLATLKIQPSEPRDSAVYFCASGLRTEGSEQYFGPGTRLTVT.